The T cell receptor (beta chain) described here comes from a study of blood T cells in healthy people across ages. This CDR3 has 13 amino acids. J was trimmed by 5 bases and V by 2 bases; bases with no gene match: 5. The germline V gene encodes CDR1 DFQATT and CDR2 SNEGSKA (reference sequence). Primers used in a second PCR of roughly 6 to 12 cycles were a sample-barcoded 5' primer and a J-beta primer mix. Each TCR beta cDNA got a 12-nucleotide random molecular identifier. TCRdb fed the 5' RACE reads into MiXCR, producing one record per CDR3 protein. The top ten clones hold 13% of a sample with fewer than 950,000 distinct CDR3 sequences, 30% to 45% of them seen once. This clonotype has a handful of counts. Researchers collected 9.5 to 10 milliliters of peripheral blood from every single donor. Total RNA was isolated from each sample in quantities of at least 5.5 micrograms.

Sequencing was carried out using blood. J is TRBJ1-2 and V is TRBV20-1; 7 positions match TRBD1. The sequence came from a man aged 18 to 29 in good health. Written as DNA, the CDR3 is TGCAGTGCTAGAACACTGACAGGGTATGGCTACACCTTC. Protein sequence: CSARTLTGYGYTF.